This TCR beta chain originates from a study of blood T cell repertoires in COVID-19. Turning to the study itself: Some COVID-19 samples were acute and others convalescent; all came from the United States, Italy and Spain. The cDNA or gDNA used as material had been derived from T cells, B-cell-depleted T cells, or PBMCs.

In the original processing: By means of reference gene primer amplification, nucleated cell counts were estimated. Sequenced by immunoSEQ multiplex PCR; TCRdb stores in-frame clones only, minus some. V and J calls and clone size are given by that table; D and trimming were obtained from the DNA. The table includes 60,000 or so clones, roughly four fifths detected once. Germline lookup yields CDR1 SQVTM and CDR2 ANQGSEA. J was trimmed by 9 bases and V by 6 bases; bases with no gene match: 15. The CDR3 runs to 15 residues. The origin of this receptor is a human donor in a cohort sampled during active COVID-19. The source material was peripheral blood. The V gene is TRBV29-1, the J gene TRBJ2-1; TRBD2 aligns across 9 bases. As DNA, the CDR3 is TGCAGCGTATATAGCGGGGGAGGGTCTTGGGGTGAGCAGTTCTTC. It specifies CSVYSGGGSWGEQFF.